Listed here are 15 T cell receptor beta chains from one sample, sequenced in a study of cytomegalovirus exposure and HLA in healthy donors. The repertoire was sequenced with immunoSEQ multiplex PCR; TCRdb's copy has only in-frame clones and lacks some. This table has some 170,000 clones, about 86% appearing once. Sequencing was performed on PBMCs. The receptors were gathered from a woman under 30 in good health and CMV-seronegative.

The V gene is TRBV2, the J gene TRBJ1-1; no reliable D call. The CDR3 has 10 amino acids. Trimming left V 6 bases short and J 9 bases short, with 8 bases between. The germline gives CDR1 SNHLY, CDR2 FYNNEI. CDR3 coding DNA: TGTGCCAGCAGCTCCTCTAAAGCTTTCTTT. Translating it yields CASSSSKAFF.

Regarding this clone: The CDR3 ends on some other residue instead of the conserved phenylalanine or tryptophan, so this is likely a read error. Because the CDR3's place on the DNA is in doubt, the DNA is left out and the CDR3 is given as listed by TCRdb. The chain links TRBV28 to TRBJ2-3; no DNA check was done on the table's D call, TRBD1. From germline, CDR1 is MDHEN and CDR2 SYDVKM. The CDR3 sequence runs 11 residues, both termini included. The CDR3 region is CASSTTGEILL.

The genes are TRBV5-1 and TRBJ1-2, with D maybe TRBD1 (5 bases). This CDR3 is built from 13 residues. Germline CDR1 is SGHRS and CDR2 is YFSETQ. V was trimmed by 0 bases and J by 8 bases, leaving 11 bases between them. The CDR3, as DNA: TGCGCCAGCAGCTTGGGGGAGGGGATCGGCTACACCTTC. Protein sequence: CASSLGEGIGYTF.

J is TRBJ1-2 and V is TRBV29-1; D is possibly TRBD1 (5 bases). V was clipped by 6 bases and J by 0 bases, with 17 bases between them. The germline V gene encodes CDR1 SQVTM and CDR2 ANQGSEA. The length of the CDR3 is 15 residues. Here the CDR3 DNA reads TGCAGCGTAGTTGGACAAACCACAACTAACTATGGCTACACCTTC. Encoded protein: CSVVGQTTTNYGYTF.

The J gene is TRBJ1-1, the V gene TRBV7-3; 7 nucleotides agree with TRBD1. The ends lost 5 bases at V and 8 bases at J; junction bases unmatched: 11. Germline CDR1 reads SGHTA; CDR2 reads FQGTGA. The CDR3 sequence is 14 residues long. For the CDR3, the DNA is TGTGCCAGCAGCCCGACCGGCGGGACAGAGGAAGCTTTCTTT. Amino acid sequence: CASSPTGGTEEAFF.

The chain carries TRBV2 and TRBJ1-6; no definite D call. V shed 7 bases and J shed 2 bases, with 15 bases lying between them. This CDR3 is 16 amino acids long. Germline V CDR1 and CDR2: SNHLY, FYNNEI. CDR3 nucleotides: TGTGCCAGCAATAGGGAGGGAAGGCCCTATAATTCACCCCTCCACTTT. The encoded protein is CASNREGRPYNSPLHF.

The CDR3 DNA sequence: TGTGCCAGCAGTCAGTTGATTCAGGGGGGCCTTGACTATGGCTACACCTTC. Translated, it gives CASSQLIQGGLDYGYTF. The chain recombines TRBV7-9 with TRBJ1-2; TRBD1 aligns across 7 bases. Trimming removed 6 bases from V and 3 bases from J; junction bases left unmatched: 16. The germline V gene has CDR1 SEHNR and CDR2 FQNEAQ (reference sequence). The CDR3 length is 17 residues.

Here the CDR3 reads CASSLYQGGKEAFF. The CDR3 DNA follows: TGTGCCAGCAGCTTATACCAAGGGGGCAAGGAAGCTTTCTTT. The chain is built from TRBV11-2 and TRBJ1-1; TRBD1 matches at 7 bases. The ends lost 2 bases at V and 8 bases at J; junction bases unmatched: 8. Germline V gene sequence: CDR1 SGHAT, CDR2 FQNNGV. The CDR3 consists of 14 residues.

The count of this clone is one. The gene calls are TRBV19 and TRBJ1-1; D is perhaps TRBD1 (5 bases). Looked up from germline, CDR1 is LNHDA and CDR2 is SQIVND (reference sequence). The CDR3 has 16 amino acids. V shed 3 bases and J shed 6 bases, with 20 bases lying between them. CDR3: CASSIPGPAGDAEAFF. CDR3 bases: TGTGCCAGTAGTATCCCCGGCCCCGCGGGGGACGCTGAAGCTTTCTTT.

Remarks on this clone: This sample includes further DNA sequences coding for the same CDR3. The chain uses TRBV7-9 and TRBJ1-1, with 9 nucleotides matching TRBD1. V dropped 5 bases and J dropped 5; count of bases not matched to a gene: 3. The length of the CDR3 is 13 residues. Germline loops: CDR1 SEHNR, CDR2 FQNEAQ (reference sequence). This chain's CDR3 is CASSRTGDTEAFF. DNA for the CDR3: TGTGCCAGCAGCCGGACAGGGGATACTGAAGCTTTCTTT.

This clone was recorded at least ten times. The J gene is TRBJ2-1, the V gene TRBV7-9, with unresolved D. The CDR3 length is 12 residues. Trimming removed 5 bases at V and 10 bases at J, with 12 bases between. The germline V gene has CDR1 SEHNR and CDR2 FQNEAQ (reference sequence). The CDR3 sequence: CASSPPPREQFF. The CDR3 nucleotides are TGTGCCAGCAGCCCTCCTCCCAGAGAGCAGTTCTTC.

This chain uses TRBV10-2 with TRBJ1-2; no definite D call. With 3 bases removed from V and 4 bases from J, the gap between germline ends came to 9 bases. CDR3 length: 13 residues. Germline CDR1 is WSHSY and CDR2 is SAAADI. CDR3 DNA: TGCGCCAGCAGTGAATTATCACTCTATGGCTACACCTTC. This codes for CASSELSLYGYTF.

This clone was seen just once. Here the CDR3 DNA reads TGTGCCATCAGCACCACAGACTCTGGAAACACCATATATTTT. Translation: CAISTTDSGNTIYF. This chain uses TRBV10-3 with TRBJ1-3; D is undetermined. The CDR3 has 14 amino acids. The V gene's germline CDR1 is ENHRY and CDR2 SYGVKD. V dropped 6 bases and J dropped 0 bases, with 9 bases sitting between them.

This clone was seen ten or more times. In nucleotides, the CDR3 is TGTGCCAGCAGTGACTCGACAGGGGGCAATGAGCAGTTCTTC. It encodes CASSDSTGGNEQFF. The rearrangement links TRBV6-4 to TRBJ2-1, with 9 bases identical to TRBD1. The CDR3 contains 14 residues. Per the germline V gene, CDR1 is MRHNA and CDR2 is SNTAGT. Unmatched junction bases numbered 0, after V lost 0 bases and J lost 6 bases.

The CDR3 bases are TGTGCCAGCAGCTTAGGGGCCCTCTATGGCTACACCTTC. It encodes CASSLGALYGYTF. The genes are TRBV5-6 and TRBJ1-2; D is perhaps TRBD1 (5 bases). The CDR3 has 13 residues. In germline, CDR1 is SGHDT, CDR2 YYEEEE. Deletions cut 2 bases from V and 4 bases from J, with 9 bases between.